This T cell receptor beta chain was captured in a study of blood T cell repertoires in COVID-19. Study-level background: From the United States, Italy and Spain came samples of acute and convalescent COVID-19.

During active infection, Seattle patients enrolled and were then monitored through disease. The length of the CDR3 is 17 residues. Germline V CDR1 and CDR2: LNHDA, SQIVND (reference sequence). Trimming cost V 4 bases and J 4 bases; bases outside gene matches: 8. Data came from immunoSEQ multiplex PCR; TCRdb stores just in-frame clones and leaves some out. The sample has roughly 190,000 clones, 70% to 90% seen once. The sample was peripheral blood. This sequence joins TRBV19 and TRBJ2-6; 9 nucleotides line up with TRBD1. This receptor was taken from a woman aged 55-75 years with COVID-19, enrolled during active disease. The CDR3 loop is CASSRIQGAKGANVLTF. DNA for the CDR3: TGTGCCAGTAGTAGGATACAGGGGGCGAAAGGGGCCAACGTCCTGACTTTC.